This T cell receptor (beta chain) was obtained from a study of T-cell memory formation after mild COVID-19. As for the study in general: TCR clusters were mostly donor specific. General study findings and limits: Clones that contracted clustered mainly in CM and EM if CD4+ and in EMRA if CD8+.

Germline values: CDR1 SQVTM, CDR2 ANQGSEA. V was trimmed by 4 bases and J by 5 bases, leaving 20 bases between them. This CDR3 has 15 amino acids. TCRdb fed the 5' RACE reads into MiXCR, producing one record per CDR3 protein. Among some 410,000 distinct CDR3 sequences listed, 23% were seen once. On this clonotype itself: The antigen is undetermined.

The chain uses TRBV29-1 and TRBJ1-1, with D uncertain. Input material: PBMCs or a T cell subset sorted from them (not recorded which). The clonotype comes from an adult woman who had mild COVID-19 (a few samples of this study predate the infection). Cell type and time point are not known. The CDR3 is CSVASPGIGRTEAFF. The CDR3 DNA reads as TGCAGCGTTGCGTCTCCCGGGATTGGAAGGACTGAAGCTTTCTTT.